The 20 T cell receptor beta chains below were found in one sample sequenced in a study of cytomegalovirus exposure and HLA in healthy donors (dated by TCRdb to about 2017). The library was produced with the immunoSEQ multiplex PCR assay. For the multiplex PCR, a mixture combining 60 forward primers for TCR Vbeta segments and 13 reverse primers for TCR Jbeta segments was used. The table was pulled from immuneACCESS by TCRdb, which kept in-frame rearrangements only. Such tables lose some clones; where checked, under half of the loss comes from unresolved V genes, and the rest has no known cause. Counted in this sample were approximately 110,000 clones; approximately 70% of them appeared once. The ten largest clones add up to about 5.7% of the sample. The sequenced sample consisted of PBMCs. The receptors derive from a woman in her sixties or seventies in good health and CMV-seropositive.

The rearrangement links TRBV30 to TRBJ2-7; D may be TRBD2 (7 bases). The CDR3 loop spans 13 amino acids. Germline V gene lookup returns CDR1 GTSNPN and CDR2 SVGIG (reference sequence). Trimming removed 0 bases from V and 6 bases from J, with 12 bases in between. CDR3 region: CAWSVGGATEQYF. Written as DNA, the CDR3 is TGTGCCTGGAGTGTTGGGGGGGCGACCGAGCAGTACTTC.

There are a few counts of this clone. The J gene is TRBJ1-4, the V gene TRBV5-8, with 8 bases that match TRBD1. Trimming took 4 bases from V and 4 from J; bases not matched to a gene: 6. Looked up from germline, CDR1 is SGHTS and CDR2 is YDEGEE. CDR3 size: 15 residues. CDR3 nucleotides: TGTGCCAGCAGCACCGACAGGGGAAGTAATGAAAAACTGTTTTTT. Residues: CASSTDRGSNEKLFF.

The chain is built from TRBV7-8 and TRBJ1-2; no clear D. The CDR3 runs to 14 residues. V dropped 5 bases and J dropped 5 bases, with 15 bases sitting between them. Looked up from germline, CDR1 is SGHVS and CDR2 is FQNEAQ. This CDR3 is CASSPEASFYGYTF. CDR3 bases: TGTGCCAGCAGCCCCGAGGCGAGTTTTTATGGCTACACCTTC.

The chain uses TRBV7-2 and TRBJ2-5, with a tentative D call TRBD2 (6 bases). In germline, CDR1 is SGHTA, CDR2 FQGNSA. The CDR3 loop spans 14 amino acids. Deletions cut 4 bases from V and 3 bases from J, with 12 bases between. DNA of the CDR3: TGTGCCAGCAGCTGGAAGGCGGGGAAAGAGACCCAGTACTTC. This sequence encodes CASSWKAGKETQYF.

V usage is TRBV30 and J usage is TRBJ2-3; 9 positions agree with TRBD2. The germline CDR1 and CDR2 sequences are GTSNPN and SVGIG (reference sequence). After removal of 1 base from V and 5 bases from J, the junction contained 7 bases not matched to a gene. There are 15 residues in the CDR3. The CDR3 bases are TGTGCCTGGAGTGAAGGCGGGGGGGCGTTAGATACGCAGTATTTT. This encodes CAWSEGGGALDTQYF. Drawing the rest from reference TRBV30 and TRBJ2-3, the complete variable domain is SQTIHQWPATLVQPVGSPLSLECTVEGTSNPNLYWYRQAAGRGLQLLFYSVGIGQISSEVPQNLSASRPQDRQFILSSKKLLLSDSGFYLCAWSEGGGALDTQYFGPGTRLTVL.

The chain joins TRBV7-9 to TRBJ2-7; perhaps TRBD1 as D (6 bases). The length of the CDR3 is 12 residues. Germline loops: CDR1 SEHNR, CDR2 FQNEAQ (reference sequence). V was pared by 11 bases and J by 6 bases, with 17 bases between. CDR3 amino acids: CAAQGQSGEQYF. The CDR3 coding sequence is TGTGCCGCCCAAGGACAGTCGGGCGAGCAGTACTTC.

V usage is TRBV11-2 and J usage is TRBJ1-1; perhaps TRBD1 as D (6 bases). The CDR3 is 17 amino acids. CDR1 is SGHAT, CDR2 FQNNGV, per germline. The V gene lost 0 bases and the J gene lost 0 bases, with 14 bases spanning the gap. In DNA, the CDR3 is TGTGCCAGCAGCTTAGATCGTCAGGGACACATGAACACTGAAGCTTTCTTT. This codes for CASSLDRQGHMNTEAFF.

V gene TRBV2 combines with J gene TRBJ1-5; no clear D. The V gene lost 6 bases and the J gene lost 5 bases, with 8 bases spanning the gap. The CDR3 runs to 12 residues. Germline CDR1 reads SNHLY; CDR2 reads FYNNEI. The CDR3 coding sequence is TGTGCCAGCAGAGAGAAAGATCAGCCCCAGCATTTT. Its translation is CASREKDQPQHF.

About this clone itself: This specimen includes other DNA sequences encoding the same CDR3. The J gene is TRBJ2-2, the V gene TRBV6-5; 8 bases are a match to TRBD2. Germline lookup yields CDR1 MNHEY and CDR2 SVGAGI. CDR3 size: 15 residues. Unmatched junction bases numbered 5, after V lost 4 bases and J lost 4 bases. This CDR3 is CASSSGGAGTGELFF. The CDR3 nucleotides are TGTGCCAGCAGTTCCGGGGGGGCCGGCACCGGGGAGCTGTTTTTT.

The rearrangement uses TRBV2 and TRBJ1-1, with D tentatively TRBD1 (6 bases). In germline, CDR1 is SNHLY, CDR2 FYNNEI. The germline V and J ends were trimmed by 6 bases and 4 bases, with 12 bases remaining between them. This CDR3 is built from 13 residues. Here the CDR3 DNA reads TGTGCCAGCAGCTACAGGGTTGGCACTGAAGCTTTCTTT. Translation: CASSYRVGTEAFF.

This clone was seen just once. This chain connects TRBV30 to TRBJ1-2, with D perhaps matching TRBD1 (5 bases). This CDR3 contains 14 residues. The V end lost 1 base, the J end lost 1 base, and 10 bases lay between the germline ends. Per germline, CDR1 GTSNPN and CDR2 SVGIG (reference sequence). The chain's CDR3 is CAWSEGSVNYGYTF. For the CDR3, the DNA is TGTGCCTGGAGTGAGGGGTCGGTTAACTATGGCTACACCTTC.

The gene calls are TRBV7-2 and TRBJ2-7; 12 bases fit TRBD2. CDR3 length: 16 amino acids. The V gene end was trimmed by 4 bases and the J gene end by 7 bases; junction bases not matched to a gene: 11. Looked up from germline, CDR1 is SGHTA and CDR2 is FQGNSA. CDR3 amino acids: CASSSMTSGGRLEQYF. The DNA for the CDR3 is TGTGCCAGCAGCTCGATGACTAGCGGGGGCCGCCTGGAGCAGTACTTC.

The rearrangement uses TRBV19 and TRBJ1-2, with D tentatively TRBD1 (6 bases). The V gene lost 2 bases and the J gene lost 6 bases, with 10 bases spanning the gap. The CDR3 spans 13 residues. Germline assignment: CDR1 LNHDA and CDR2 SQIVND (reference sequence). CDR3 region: CASSIKGGNGYTF. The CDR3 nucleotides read TGTGCCAGTAGTATAAAAGGGGGTAATGGCTACACCTTC.

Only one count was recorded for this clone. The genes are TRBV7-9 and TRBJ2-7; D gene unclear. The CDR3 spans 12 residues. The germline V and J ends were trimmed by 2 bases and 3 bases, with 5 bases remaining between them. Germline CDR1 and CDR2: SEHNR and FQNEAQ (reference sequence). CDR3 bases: TGTGCCAGCAGCTTACAGAACTACGAGCAGTACTTC. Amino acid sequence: CASSLQNYEQYF. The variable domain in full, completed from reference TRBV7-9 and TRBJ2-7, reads DTGVSQNPRHKITKRGQNVTFRCDPISEHNRLYWYRQTLGQGPEFLTYFQNEAQLEKSRLLSDRFSAERPKGSFSTLEIQRTEQGDSAMYLCASSLQNYEQYFGPGTRLTVT.

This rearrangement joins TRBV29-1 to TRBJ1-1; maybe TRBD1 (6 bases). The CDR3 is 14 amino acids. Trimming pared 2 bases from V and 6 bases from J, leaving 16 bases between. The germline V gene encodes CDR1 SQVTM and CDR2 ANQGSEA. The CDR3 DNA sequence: TGCAGCGTTGAACAGGGGCCCCGTCGGGCTGAAGCTTTCTTT. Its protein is CSVEQGPRRAEAFF.

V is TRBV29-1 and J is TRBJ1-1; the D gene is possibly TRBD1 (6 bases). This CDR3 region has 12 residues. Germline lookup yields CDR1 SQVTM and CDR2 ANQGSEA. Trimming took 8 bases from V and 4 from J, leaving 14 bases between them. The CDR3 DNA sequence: TGCAGCCTCATTCAGGGGACCACTGAAGCTTTCTTT. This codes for CSLIQGTTEAFF.

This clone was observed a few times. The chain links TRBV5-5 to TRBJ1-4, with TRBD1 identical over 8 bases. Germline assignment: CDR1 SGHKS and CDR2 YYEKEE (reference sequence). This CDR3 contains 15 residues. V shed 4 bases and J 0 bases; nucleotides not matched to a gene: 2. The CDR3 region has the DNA TGTGCCAGCAGCCTGGACAGGGCAACTAATGAAAAACTGTTTTTT. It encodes CASSLDRATNEKLFF.

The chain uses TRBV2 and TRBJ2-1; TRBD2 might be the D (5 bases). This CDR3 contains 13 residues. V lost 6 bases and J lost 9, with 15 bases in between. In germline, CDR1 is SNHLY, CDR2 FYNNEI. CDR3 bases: TGTGCCAGCAGCTCTCAGGAGAGCGGTGAGCAGTTCTTC. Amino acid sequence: CASSSQESGEQFF.

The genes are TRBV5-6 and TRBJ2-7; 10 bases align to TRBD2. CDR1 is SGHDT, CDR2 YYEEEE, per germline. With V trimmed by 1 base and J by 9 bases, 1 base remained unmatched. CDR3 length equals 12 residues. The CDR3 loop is CASSLTSGAQYF. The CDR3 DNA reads TGTGCCAGCAGCTTGACTAGCGGGGCGCAGTACTTC.

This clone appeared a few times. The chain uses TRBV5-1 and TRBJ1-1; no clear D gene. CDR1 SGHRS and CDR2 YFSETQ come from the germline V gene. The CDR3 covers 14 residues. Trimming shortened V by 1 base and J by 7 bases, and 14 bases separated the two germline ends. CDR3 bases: TGCGCCAGCAGCTTGTCACAGACATCGTTTGAAGCTTTCTTT. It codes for CASSLSQTSFEAFF.